The present T cell receptor beta chain was sequenced within a study of neurological immune-mediated disorders (dated by TCRdb to about 2019). Describing the broader study: Of the approximately 34 multiple sclerosis patients, approximately 30 had relapsing-remitting MS and 3 had secondary progressive MS. Longitudinal samples, technical triplicates and paired sorted CD4+ and CD8+ T-cell subsets, alongside PBMC samples, were included among the 106 TCR-beta libraries. Of the approximately 68 subjects in the cohort, some 15 were HAM/TSP patients, roughly 35 were multiple sclerosis patients, and 20 were healthy controls. Peripheral blood TCR-beta repertoires from patients with HTLV-I-associated myelopathy (HAM/TSP), patients with multiple sclerosis, and healthy controls were compared in the study using UMI-based sequencing.

Overall results and qualifications from the work: Expanded clones from different subjects shared no identical CDR3 amino acid sequences, which suggests that TCR-beta repertoires were private in all groups. TCR clonal expansion was greatest in HAM/TSP patients and smallest in MS patients, who ranked below even healthy controls. The MS cluster was not associated with any clinical or MRI features, and the authors stated that larger cohorts are needed. In a phylogenetic analysis, the repertoires of 18 out of 34 MS patients fell into a single cluster of related CDR3 sequences, pointing to a possible signature at the repertoire level.

This clonotype has a count of ten or more. Its antigen remains unidentified. Base qualities are not at hand, and no much larger clone is one base apart. For unsorted PBMC libraries, 2 million PBMCs were used after storage in RNAlater at -80 degrees C until RNA extraction. Multiple sclerosis patients were enrolled in a US clinical protocol evaluating disease progression by magnetic resonance imaging. PBMCs were separated from peripheral blood using Ficoll-Hypaque density gradient centrifugation and then cryopreserved in liquid nitrogen. cDNA was synthesized by template-switch 5'RACE using a primer carrying a 10-nucleotide random unique molecular identifier by which each TCR transcript was tagged. Over 180 million TCR-beta sequences, covering 15-18 subjects, were produced in each sequencing run. The RNeasy kit was used for extraction of total RNA. TCR-beta VDJ regions were amplified with primers for the TCR constant region and the 5'RACE anchor, using the KAPA Real-time Library Amplification kit. A first PCR added sample indexes and Illumina adaptors, and a second PCR then raised library yield. The roughly 650 bp TCR product was size-selected on a 2% E-gel SizeSelection system after Ampure bead purification. Before pooling, library quality was assessed on a Bioanalyzer, concentration was determined with Qubit, and library quantification was performed with the Kapa Library Quantification kit. Libraries were sequenced paired-end 2 x 150 bp on an Illumina HiSeq 2500. To increase sequence diversity, roughly 24-32% phiX was spiked into each library pool. In the authors' own workflow: Quality-filtered reads were processed with the UMI-based MiGEC pipeline, which removed over 80% of raw TCR sequences during error correction. IMGT germline references were used for aligning VDJ genes, and each clonotype was defined as a unique CDR3 amino acid sequence together with its V-J genes. Clonal expansion, Shannon diversity and CDR3 relatedness were evaluated with VDJtools (CalcPairwiseDistances, ClusterSamples), while phylogenetic trees were built in CLCbio workbench. Clones with at least 8 unique UMIs were defined as expanded, with this threshold being based on coefficient-of-variation modelling across technical triplicates. The public reads were reprocessed in TCRdb via fastp at Q25 and MiXCR, keeping in-frame beta chains. Entries are consolidated by CDR3 protein sequence, retaining the most common genes and DNA. The V and J calls and clone size come from TCRdb's table, not from the authors' own analysis. The sample profile shows 40,000 to 50,000 distinct CDR3 sequences; 1.9% of them were found once. The ten largest clones add up to around 2.1% of the sample.

For CDR1 and CDR2, the germline V gene (reference sequence) lists LGHDT and YNNKEL. V and J lose 3 bases and 5 bases, and a span of 14 bases separates them. Its CDR3 holds 15 amino acids, cysteine through phenylalanine. Only CDR3 DNA remains: 45 bases, in frame from the first base. Sequenced input: PBMCs. This sequence originates from a woman aged 40 to 55 with multiple sclerosis. In this chain, TRBV3-1 is recombined with TRBJ2-1, and the D gene may be TRBD2, 6 bases matching. The CDR3 is CASSQSPGSHNEQFF. At the DNA level, the sequence is TGTGCCAGCAGCCAGTCCCCCGGGAGCCACAATGAGCAGTTCTTC.